These T cell receptor beta chains were read from a single sample in a study of spatial heterogeneity in lung cancer. TCRdb used MiXCR to reprocess the 5' RACE reads, holding one entry per CDR3 protein. The sample lists several thousand distinct CDR3 sequences, 20% to 25% seen once, with 9% to 10% in the top ten. The sample consisted of lung tumor tissue, taken at surgery. Source of these receptors: a male donor with early-stage non-small cell lung cancer. The conserved cysteine and the conserved F or W are not part of the CDR3 here. Each record gives: V gene, J gene, CDR3 protein.

TRBV7-8	TRBJ1-1	ASSEQTGGSTEAF
TRBV7-6	TRBJ1-4	ASSLAATGGLEKLF
TRBV24-1	TRBJ2-6	ATSLSGANVLT
TRBV20-1	TRBJ2-3	SALGSSGGPDTQY
TRBV6-2/TRBV6-3	TRBJ2-7	ASSSGTSGRFKQY
TRBV7-8	TRBJ1-4	ASSRGSNEKLF
TRBV7-2	TRBJ2-3	ASSPQSSTDTQY
TRBV11-2	TRBJ2-3	ASSLVTGDTQY
TRBV18	TRBJ2-2	ASSPTGTRNTGELF
TRBV20-1	TRBJ2-2	SARDLDWTGELF
TRBV12-3/TRBV12-4	TRBJ2-1	ASSYRGQVGNEQF
TRBV5-5	TRBJ2-3	ASSFQGEGGFTDTQY
TRBV6-6	TRBJ1-1	ASSYDRWAEAF
TRBV20-1	TRBJ2-7	SATVQRGTSYEQY
TRBV11-1	TRBJ1-4	ASSLGGPATNEKLF
TRBV20-1	TRBJ2-1	SASPPHLLTSGRLANEQF
TRBV7-9	TRBJ1-4	ASSGRPAGAATNEKLF
TRBV6-2/TRBV6-3	TRBJ1-2	ASSTPGLNYGYT
TRBV6-1	TRBJ2-7	ASSTWTGETEQY
TRBV6-6	TRBJ2-1	ASSYTAGGSYNEQF
TRBV11-2	TRBJ1-2	ASSPAGTVNNYGYT
TRBV7-8	TRBJ2-3	ASSLEWVDTQY
TRBV20-1	TRBJ2-7	SAIERRARGEQY
TRBV18	TRBJ2-5	ASSPSGQMETQY